This is a list of T cell receptor beta chains from one sample in a study. TCRdb itself ran the RT-PCR reads through MiXCR, one entry per CDR3 protein. The repertoire includes hundreds of thousands of distinct CDR3 sequences, 13% to 15% of them detected once, and 3.6% sits in the top ten. Sequenced: memory CD4+ T cells from blood. Receptors were obtained from a female donor in good health, serving as a healthy control. CDR3s include the opening cysteine and the closing phenylalanine or tryptophan. The order of the fields is clone size, J gene, V gene, CDR3 length, D gene, CDR3 DNA, CDR3 protein. D genes are given only for firm matches. Size is omitted from some rows. Given values are once, few, many or a class for expanded clones.

NA | TRBJ1-2 | TRBV20-1 | 14 | NA | TGCAGTGCTAGAGAGAATTCGCGGGGGGAAGGCTACACCTTC | CSARENSRGEGYTF
few | TRBJ2-3 | TRBV15 | 15 | TRBD2 | TGTGCCACCAGCAGAGAGGGGATAGCGGGAGCCGCGCAGTATTTT | CATSREGIAGAAQYF
NA | TRBJ1-5 | TRBV6-1 | 15 | NA | TGTGCCAGCAGTGAAGCCTGGGGGTCGGGGCAGCCCCAGCATTTT | CASSEAWGSGQPQHF
many | TRBJ2-7 | TRBV10-3 | 15 | TRBD2 | TGTGCCATCAGTGGGACTAGCGGGAGAGTCTACGAGCAGTACTTC | CAISGTSGRVYEQYF
NA | TRBJ1-1 | TRBV2 | 12 | NA | TGTGCCAGCAAACAGGGAGTCACTGAAGCTTTCTTT | CASKQGVTEAFF
few | TRBJ1-1 | TRBV5-1 | 16 | NA | TGCGCCAGCAGCTTGGCCATAGGACAGCTGAACACTGAAGCTTTCTTT | CASSLAIGQLNTEAFF
NA | TRBJ1-1 | TRBV3-1 | 16 | TRBD1 | TGTGCCAGCAGCCCAACGGACAGGGGTTCGGCCTCTGAAGCTTTCTTT | CASSPTDRGSASEAFF
few | TRBJ1-6 | TRBV11-2 | 13 | TRBD1 | TGTGCCAGCAGCTTAGACCGGGACAGGGAGGTCCACTTT | CASSLDRDREVHF
few | TRBJ2-5 | TRBV5-1 | 15 | TRBD2 | TGCGCCAGCAGCGTAATGGCGGGAGGCGGGGAGACCCAGTACTTC | CASSVMAGGGETQYF
NA | TRBJ2-1 | TRBV7-3 | 14 | NA | TGTGCCAGCAGCTTGATTCAGGGACGAGGTGAGCAGTTCTTC | CASSLIQGRGEQFF
many | TRBJ1-2 | TRBV12-3/TRBV12-4 | 13 | NA | TGTGCCAGCAGTTTTCGCGGCGAGTATGGCTACACCTTC | CASSFRGEYGYTF
NA | TRBJ2-4 | TRBV6-5 | 17 | NA | TGTGCCAGCAGTCCGGCTGCAGGGAGACGGGCCAAAAACATTCAGTACTTC | CASSPAAGRRAKNIQYF
few | TRBJ1-6 | TRBV6-4 | 13 | NA | TGTGCCAGCAGTGACCAGCGGGGATCACCCCTCCACTTT | CASSDQRGSPLHF
NA | TRBJ2-1 | TRBV7-2 | 15 | TRBD2 | TGTGCCAGCAGCTTAGCGGTAGCGGGGAACAATGAGCAGTTCTTC | CASSLAVAGNNEQFF
NA | TRBJ1-1 | TRBV14 | 13 | NA | TGTGCCAGCAGACTAGCGGGCCTCCGAGAAGCTTTCTTT | CASRLAGLREAFF
few | TRBJ1-2 | TRBV7-9 | 11 | NA | TGTGCCAGCACGTTTTCAGATGGCTACACCTTC | CASTFSDGYTF
many | TRBJ1-1 | TRBV7-3 | 14 | NA | TGTGCCAGCAGCCCCCACCAAGGTTCGACTGAAGCTTTCTTT | CASSPHQGSTEAFF
once | TRBJ1-2 | TRBV28 | 14 | NA | TGTGCCAGCAGTTTAGGACCTTTGACCTATGGCTACACCTTC | CASSLGPLTYGYTF
NA | TRBJ2-1 | TRBV5-1 | 15 | NA | TGCGCCAGCTATCCCCTCCCGGGGAACGGCAATGAGCAGTTCTTC | CASYPLPGNGNEQFF
NA | TRBJ2-1 | TRBV9 | 14 | TRBD2 | TGTGCCAGCAGCGTTAGGACTTCGGGGGGTGAGCAGTTCTTC | CASSVRTSGGEQFF
few | TRBJ1-1 | TRBV12-3/TRBV12-4 | 13 | NA | TGTGCCAGCAGGACAGGAGCGAACACTGAAGCTTTCTTT | CASRTGANTEAFF
many | TRBJ2-5 | TRBV5-1 | 12 | NA | TGCGCCAGCAGCTTGGAGCAGGAGACCCAGTACTTC | CASSLEQETQYF
few | TRBJ1-1 | TRBV5-1 | 14 | NA | TGCGCCAGCTCCACGGGACCTTCGAACACTGAAGCTTTCTTT | CASSTGPSNTEAFF
few | TRBJ2-7 | TRBV20-1 | 15 | TRBD2 | TGCAGTGCTAAACACGGGAGGGCCTCTTTCTACGAGCAGTACTTC | CSAKHGRASFYEQYF
many | TRBJ1-1 | TRBV4-1 | 15 | NA | TGCGCCAGCAGCCCCGCGGGCCAAACCTTTCGGAAAGCTTTCTTT | CASSPAGQTFRKAFF
many | TRBJ2-3 | TRBV20-1 | 12 | NA | TGCAGTGCTACACAGGGCACAGATACGCAGTATTTT | CSATQGTDTQYF
NA | TRBJ1-2 | TRBV20-1 | 11 | NA | TGCAGTGCTAGCCGAACCTATGGCTACACCTTC | CSASRTYGYTF
many | TRBJ1-1 | TRBV9 | 14 | NA | TGTGCCAGCAGTTTGACAGTGATGAACACTGAAGCTTTCTTT | CASSLTVMNTEAFF
few | TRBJ1-1 | TRBV5-1 | 14 | TRBD1 | TGCGCCAGCAGCTTGGGACAGGGTAAGGCTGAAGCTTTCTTT | CASSLGQGKAEAFF
few | TRBJ2-7 | TRBV20-1 | 14 | TRBD2 | TGCAGTGCCAAGACCGGACTAGCGTCCGACGAGCAGTACTTC | CSAKTGLASDEQYF
few | TRBJ2-3 | TRBV24-1 | 12 | NA | TGTGCCACCGGGGGCGGAACGGATACGCAGTATTTT | CATGGGTDTQYF
NA | TRBJ2-7 | TRBV3-1 | 17 | TRBD2 | TGTGCCAGCAGCCGGATACTAGCGGAGGGACCCGACTACGAGCAGTACTTC | CASSRILAEGPDYEQYF
few | TRBJ1-4 | TRBV7-2 | 16 | NA | TGTGCCAGCAGCTTAAACCTCCGGGGAGCTAATGAAAAACTGTTTTTT | CASSLNLRGANEKLFF
NA | TRBJ2-7 | TRBV20-1 | 14 | NA | TGCAGTGCAAGGGAGGACTGGAGCTCCTACGAGCAGTACTTC | CSAREDWSSYEQYF
NA | TRBJ2-1 | TRBV9 | 15 | TRBD2 | TGTGCCAGCAGCGTCCTTAGCGGGACCTACAATGAGCAGTTCTTC | CASSVLSGTYNEQFF
NA | TRBJ1-6 | TRBV20-1 | 13 | NA | TGCAGTGCGCACCGGGACACTAATTCACCCCTCCACTTT | CSAHRDTNSPLHF
NA | TRBJ2-5 | TRBV5-1 | 16 | TRBD2 | TGCGCCAGCAGCCCTTCGGGACTAGCGTACCAAGAGACCCAGTACTTC | CASSPSGLAYQETQYF
NA | TRBJ2-1 | TRBV7-2 | 15 | NA | TGTGCCAGCAGCTTTATGGGACCCACGGGCAATGAGCAGTTCTTC | CASSFMGPTGNEQFF
NA | TRBJ1-6 | TRBV30 | 15 | NA | TGTGCCTGGAGTCCGACAGGACGGAGTAATTCACCCCTCCACTTT | CAWSPTGRSNSPLHF
many | TRBJ2-1 | TRBV4-3 | 14 | NA | TGCGCCAGCAGCCAAGATCAGGGCTACAATGAGCAGTTCTTC | CASSQDQGYNEQFF
many | TRBJ2-3 | TRBV10-1 | 13 | NA | TGCGCCAGCAGTGAGTGGGGCACAGATACGCAGTATTTT | CASSEWGTDTQYF
NA | TRBJ2-1 | TRBV7-2 | 13 | TRBD1 | TGTGCCAGCAGCATGTACAGGGGTAATGAGCAGTTCTTC | CASSMYRGNEQFF
many | TRBJ2-7 | TRBV7-8 | 12 | NA | TGTGCCACCCAGGACACCTACTACGAGCAGTACTTC | CATQDTYYEQYF
NA | TRBJ1-3 | TRBV4-2 | 19 | NA | TGTGCCAGCAGCCAAGAACCCGTACAGGGAGGGAGTTCTGGAAACACCATATATTTT | CASSQEPVQGGSSGNTIYF
few | TRBJ1-1 | TRBV7-9 | 13 | NA | TGTGCCAGCAGCACCCAAGGGGAGGCTGAAGCTTTCTTT | CASSTQGEAEAFF
many | TRBJ1-2 | TRBV10-3 | 12 | NA | TGTGCCATCAGTGAGAGGGGTGATGGCTACACCTTC | CAISERGDGYTF
few | TRBJ1-5 | TRBV7-8 | 15 | NA | TGTGCCAGCAGCTTAGTCAACGGGGGTGTCCAGCCCCAGCATTTT | CASSLVNGGVQPQHF
many | TRBJ2-2 | TRBV6-5 | 15 | NA | TGTGCCAGCAGTTACGGGCAGCCGAACACCGGGGAGCTGTTTTTT | CASSYGQPNTGELFF
few | TRBJ1-1 | TRBV29-1 | 15 | NA | TGCAGCGTTGGTACAACTGGGGAGGGGCACACTGAAGCTTTCTTT | CSVGTTGEGHTEAFF
once | TRBJ1-1 | TRBV6-6 | 15 | NA | TGTGCCAGCAGCAATAGTGGGGGGGGCAACACTGAAGCTTTCTTT | CASSNSGGGNTEAFF
many | TRBJ2-2 | TRBV6-5 | 13 | NA | TGTGCCAGCAGCGCGACCGGTACCGGGGAGCTGTTTTTT | CASSATGTGELFF
NA | TRBJ2-1 | TRBV11-2 | 16 | TRBD2 | TGTGCCACAGGAGAACGCGGGACTAGCTTTATCCATGAGCAGTTCTTC | CATGERGTSFIHEQFF
NA | TRBJ2-1 | TRBV7-6 | 22 | NA | TGTGCCAGCAGCTCCCCCCCCCTCGACGGGCAGGGGGGCGCGAGGTCCTACAATGAGAAGTTCTTC | CASSSPPLDGQGGARSYNEKFF
many | TRBJ2-7 | TRBV5-1 | 14 | NA | TGCGCCAGCAGCTTGGGGTCGCAGAGCTACGAGCAGTACTTC | CASSLGSQSYEQYF
many | TRBJ2-4 | TRBV5-6 | 11 | NA | TGTGCCAGCCTTGACGGAAACATTCAGTACTTC | CASLDGNIQYF
NA | TRBJ1-4 | TRBV6-5 | 15 | NA | TGTGCCAGCAGTTACTCTTCATTAATGGAGGGCAAACTGTTTTTT | CASSYSSLMEGKLFF
NA | TRBJ2-3 | TRBV7-2 | 17 | NA | TGTGCCAGCAGCTTAGCGGGCCGGAGTCCGGCCACAGATACGCAGTATTTT | CASSLAGRSPATDTQYF
few | TRBJ2-7 | TRBV20-1 | 16 | TRBD2 | TGCAGTGCTAGTGGACTAGCGGGAGGTAACTCCTACGAGCAGTACTTC | CSASGLAGGNSYEQYF